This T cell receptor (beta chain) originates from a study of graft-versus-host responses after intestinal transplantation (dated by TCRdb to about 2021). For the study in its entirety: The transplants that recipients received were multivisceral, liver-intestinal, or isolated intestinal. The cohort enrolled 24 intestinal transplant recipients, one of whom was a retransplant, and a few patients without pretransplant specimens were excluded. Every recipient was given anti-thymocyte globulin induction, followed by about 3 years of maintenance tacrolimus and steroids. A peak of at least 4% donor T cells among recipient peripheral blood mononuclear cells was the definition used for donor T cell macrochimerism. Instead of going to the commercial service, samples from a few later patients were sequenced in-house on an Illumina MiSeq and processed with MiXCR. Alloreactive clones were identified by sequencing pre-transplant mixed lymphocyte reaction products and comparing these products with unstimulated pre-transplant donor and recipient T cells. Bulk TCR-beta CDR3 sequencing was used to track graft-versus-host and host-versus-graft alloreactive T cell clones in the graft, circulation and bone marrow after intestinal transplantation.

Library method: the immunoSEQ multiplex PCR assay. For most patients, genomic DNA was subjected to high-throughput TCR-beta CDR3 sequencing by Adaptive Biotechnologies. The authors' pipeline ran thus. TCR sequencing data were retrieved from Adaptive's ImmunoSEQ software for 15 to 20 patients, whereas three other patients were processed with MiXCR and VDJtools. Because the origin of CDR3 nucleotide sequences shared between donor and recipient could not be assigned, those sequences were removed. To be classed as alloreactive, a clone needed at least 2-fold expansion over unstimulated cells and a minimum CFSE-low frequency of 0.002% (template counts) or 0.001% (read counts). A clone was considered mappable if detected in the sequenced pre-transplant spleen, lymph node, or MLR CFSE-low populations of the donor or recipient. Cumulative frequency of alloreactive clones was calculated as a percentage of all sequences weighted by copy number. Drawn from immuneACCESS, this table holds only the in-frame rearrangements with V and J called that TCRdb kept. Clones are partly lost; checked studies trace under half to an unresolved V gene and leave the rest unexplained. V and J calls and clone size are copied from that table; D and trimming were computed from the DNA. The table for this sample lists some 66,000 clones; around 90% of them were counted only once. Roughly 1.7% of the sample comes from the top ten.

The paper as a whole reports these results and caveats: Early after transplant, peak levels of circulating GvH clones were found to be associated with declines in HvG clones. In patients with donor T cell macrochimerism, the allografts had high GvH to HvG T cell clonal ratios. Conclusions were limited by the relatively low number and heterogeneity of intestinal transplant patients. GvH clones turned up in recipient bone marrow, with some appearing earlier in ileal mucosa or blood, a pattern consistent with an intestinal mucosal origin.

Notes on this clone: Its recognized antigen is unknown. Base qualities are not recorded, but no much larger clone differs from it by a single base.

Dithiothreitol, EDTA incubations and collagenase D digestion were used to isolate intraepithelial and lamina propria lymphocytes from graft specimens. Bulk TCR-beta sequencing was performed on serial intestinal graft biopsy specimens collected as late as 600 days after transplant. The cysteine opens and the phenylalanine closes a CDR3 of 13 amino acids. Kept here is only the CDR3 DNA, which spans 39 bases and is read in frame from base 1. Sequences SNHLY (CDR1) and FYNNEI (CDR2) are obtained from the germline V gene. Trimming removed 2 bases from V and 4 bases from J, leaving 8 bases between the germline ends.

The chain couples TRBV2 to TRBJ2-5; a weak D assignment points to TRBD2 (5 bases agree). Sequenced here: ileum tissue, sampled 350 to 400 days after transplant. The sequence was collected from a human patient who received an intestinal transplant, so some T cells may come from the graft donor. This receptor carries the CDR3 CASSENSGETQYF. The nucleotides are TGTGCCAGCAGTGAAAACAGCGGAGAGACCCAGTACTTC.